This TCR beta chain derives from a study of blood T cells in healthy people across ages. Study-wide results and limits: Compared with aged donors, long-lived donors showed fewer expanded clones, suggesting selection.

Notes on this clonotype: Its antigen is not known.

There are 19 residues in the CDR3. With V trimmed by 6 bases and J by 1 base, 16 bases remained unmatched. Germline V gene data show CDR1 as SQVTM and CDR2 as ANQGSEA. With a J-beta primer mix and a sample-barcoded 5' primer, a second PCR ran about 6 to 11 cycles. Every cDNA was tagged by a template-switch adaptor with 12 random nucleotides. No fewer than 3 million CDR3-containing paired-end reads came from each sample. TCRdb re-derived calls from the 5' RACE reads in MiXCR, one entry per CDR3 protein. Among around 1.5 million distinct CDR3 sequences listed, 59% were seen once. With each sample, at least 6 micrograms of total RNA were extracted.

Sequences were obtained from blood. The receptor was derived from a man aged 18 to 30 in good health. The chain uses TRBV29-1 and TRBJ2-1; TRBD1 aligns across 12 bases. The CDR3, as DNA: TGCAGCGTGAGGGGACAGGGGGCAATCCTAACACCGTCCTACAATGAGCAGTTCTTC. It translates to CSVRGQGAILTPSYNEQFF.